This TCR beta chain was sequenced for a study of beta chain features in type 1 diabetes. Study observations and caveats: Across all four CD4+ subsets, people with type 1 diabetes showed modestly shorter TCRB CDR3s.

CD4+ naive, central memory, regulatory and stem cell-like memory subsets were isolated by sorting on CD45RO/CCR7/CD25/CD127/CD95/CD27. The germline V gene encodes CDR1 SNHLY and CDR2 FYNNEI. The CDR3 covers 14 residues. V shed 1 base and J shed 5 bases, with 11 bases lying between them. Expressed TCRB transcripts were sequenced after all isolated RNA was converted to cDNA. Some clones are missing from TCRdb's copy, which holds only in-frame ones; the method was immunoSEQ multiplex PCR. The repertoire has some 250,000 clones, approximately 14% of them found once; the top ten carry roughly 0.019%. A remark on this clone: Its antigen remains unknown.

The clonotype originates from a man aged 25 to 40 with type 1 diabetes. Sequenced sample: naive CD4+ T cells from blood. The chain employs TRBV2 and TRBJ1-1, with D perhaps TRBD1 (6 bases). DNA of the CDR3: TGTGCCAGCAGTGAAGAGGAGAGGGGGACTGAAGCTTTCTTT. This codes for CASSEEERGTEAFF.